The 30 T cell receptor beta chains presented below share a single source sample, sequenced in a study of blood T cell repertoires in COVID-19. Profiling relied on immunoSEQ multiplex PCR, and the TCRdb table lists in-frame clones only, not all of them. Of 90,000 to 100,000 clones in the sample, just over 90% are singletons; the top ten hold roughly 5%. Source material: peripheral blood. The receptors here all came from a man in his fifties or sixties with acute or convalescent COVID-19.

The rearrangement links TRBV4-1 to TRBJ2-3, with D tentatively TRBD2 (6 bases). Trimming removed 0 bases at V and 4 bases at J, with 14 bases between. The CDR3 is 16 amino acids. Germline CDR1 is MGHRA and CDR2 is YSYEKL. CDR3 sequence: CASSQDRGGWADTQYF. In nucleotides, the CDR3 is TGCGCCAGCAGCCAAGATCGGGGAGGCTGGGCAGATACGCAGTATTTT.

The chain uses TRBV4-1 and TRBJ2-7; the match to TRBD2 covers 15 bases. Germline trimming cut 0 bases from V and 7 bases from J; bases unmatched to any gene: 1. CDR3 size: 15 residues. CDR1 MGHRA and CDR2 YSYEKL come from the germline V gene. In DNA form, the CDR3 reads TGCGCCAGCAGCCAAGAGGGACTAGCGGGAGGAGAGCAGTACTTC. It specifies CASSQEGLAGGEQYF.

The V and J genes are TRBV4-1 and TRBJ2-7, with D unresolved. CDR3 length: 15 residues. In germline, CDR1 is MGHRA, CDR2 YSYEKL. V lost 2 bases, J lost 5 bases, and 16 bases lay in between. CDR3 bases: TGCGCCAGCAGCCAATCCTCGACTCCGGGTAACGAGCAGTACTTC. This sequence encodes CASSQSSTPGNEQYF.

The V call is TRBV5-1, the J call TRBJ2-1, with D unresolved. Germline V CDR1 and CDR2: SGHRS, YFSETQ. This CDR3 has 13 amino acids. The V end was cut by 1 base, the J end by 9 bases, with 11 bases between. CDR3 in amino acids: CASSLYGPGEQFF. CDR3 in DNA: TGCGCCAGCAGCTTGTATGGTCCGGGTGAGCAGTTCTTC. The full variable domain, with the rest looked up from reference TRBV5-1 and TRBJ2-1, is KAGVTQTPRYLIKTRGQQVTLSCSPISGHRSVSWYQQTPGQGLQFLFEYFSETQRNKGNFPGRFSGRQFSNSRSEMNVSTLELGDSALYLCASSLYGPGEQFFGPGTRLTVL.

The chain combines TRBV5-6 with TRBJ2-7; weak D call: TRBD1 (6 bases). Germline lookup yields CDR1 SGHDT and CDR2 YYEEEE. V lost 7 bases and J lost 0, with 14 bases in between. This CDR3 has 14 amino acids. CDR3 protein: CASVTGQRSYEQYF. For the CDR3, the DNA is TGTGCCAGCGTAACGGGACAACGCTCCTACGAGCAGTACTTC.

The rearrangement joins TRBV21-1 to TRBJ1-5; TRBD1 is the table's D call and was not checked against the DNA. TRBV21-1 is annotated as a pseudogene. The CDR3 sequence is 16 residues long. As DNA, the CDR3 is TGTGCCGGTACCAGACGACAGGGCGGGGACTGTCAGCCCCAGCATTTT. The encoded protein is CAGTRRQGGDCQPQHF.

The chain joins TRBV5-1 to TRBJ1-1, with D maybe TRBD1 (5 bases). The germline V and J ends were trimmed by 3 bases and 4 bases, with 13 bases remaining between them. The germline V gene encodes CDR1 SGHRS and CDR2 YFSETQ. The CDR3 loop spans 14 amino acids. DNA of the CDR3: TGCGCCAGCAGCTGGATGGGGGGTAGCACTGAAGCTTTCTTT. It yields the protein CASSWMGGSTEAFF.

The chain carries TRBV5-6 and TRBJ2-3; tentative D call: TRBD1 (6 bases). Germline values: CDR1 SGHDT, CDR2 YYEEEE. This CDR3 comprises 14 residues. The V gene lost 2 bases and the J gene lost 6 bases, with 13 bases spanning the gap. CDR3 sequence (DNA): TGTGCCAGCAGCTTCCAGGGGTCGGGGGATACGCAGTATTTT. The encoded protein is CASSFQGSGDTQYF.

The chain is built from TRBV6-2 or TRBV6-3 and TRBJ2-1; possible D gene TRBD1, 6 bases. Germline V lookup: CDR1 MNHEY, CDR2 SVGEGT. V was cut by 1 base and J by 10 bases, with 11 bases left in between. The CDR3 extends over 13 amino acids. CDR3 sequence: CASSYFSGTEQFF. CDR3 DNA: TGTGCCAGCAGTTACTTTTCCGGGACAGAGCAGTTCTTC.

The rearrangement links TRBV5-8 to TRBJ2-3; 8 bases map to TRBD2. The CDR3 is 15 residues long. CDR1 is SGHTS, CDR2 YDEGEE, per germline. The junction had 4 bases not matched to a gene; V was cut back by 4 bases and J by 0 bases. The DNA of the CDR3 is TGTGCCAGCAGCCTTAGCGGGACTAGCACAGATACGCAGTATTTT. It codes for CASSLSGTSTDTQYF.

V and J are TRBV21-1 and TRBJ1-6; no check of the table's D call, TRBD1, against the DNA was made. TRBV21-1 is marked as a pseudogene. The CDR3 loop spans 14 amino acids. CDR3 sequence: CASIPGQKNSPLHF. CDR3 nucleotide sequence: TGTGCCAGCATCCCGGGACAGAAGAATTCACCCCTCCACTTT.

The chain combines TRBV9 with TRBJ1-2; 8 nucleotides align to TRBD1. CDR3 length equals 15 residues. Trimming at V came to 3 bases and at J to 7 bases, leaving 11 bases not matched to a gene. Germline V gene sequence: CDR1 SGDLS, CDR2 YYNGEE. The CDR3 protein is CASSAITGGAAGYTF. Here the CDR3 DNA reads TGTGCCAGCAGCGCAATAACAGGGGGAGCTGCTGGCTACACCTTC.

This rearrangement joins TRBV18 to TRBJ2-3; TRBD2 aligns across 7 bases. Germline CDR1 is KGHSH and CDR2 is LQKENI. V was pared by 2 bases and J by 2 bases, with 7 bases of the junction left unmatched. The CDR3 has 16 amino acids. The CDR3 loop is CASSPSSAGFTDTQYF. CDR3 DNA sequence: TGTGCCAGCTCACCATCCTCAGCGGGGTTCACAGATACGCAGTATTTT.

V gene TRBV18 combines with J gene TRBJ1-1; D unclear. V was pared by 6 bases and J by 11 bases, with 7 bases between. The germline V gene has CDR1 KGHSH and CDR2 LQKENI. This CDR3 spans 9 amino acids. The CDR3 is CASSSLAFF. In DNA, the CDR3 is TGTGCCAGCTCTAGTTTGGCTTTCTTT.

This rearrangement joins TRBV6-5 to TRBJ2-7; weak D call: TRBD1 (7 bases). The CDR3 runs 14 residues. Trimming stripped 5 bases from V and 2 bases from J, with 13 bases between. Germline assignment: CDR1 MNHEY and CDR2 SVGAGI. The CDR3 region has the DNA TGTGCCAGCAGTCCCCCAGGGGGGCCCTACGAGCAGTACTTC. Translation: CASSPPGGPYEQYF.

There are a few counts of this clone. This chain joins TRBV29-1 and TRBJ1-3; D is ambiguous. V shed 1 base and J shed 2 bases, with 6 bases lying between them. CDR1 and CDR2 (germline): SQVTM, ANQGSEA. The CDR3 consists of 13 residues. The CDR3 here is CSVEGRAGNTIYF. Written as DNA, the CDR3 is TGCAGCGTTGAAGGCCGGGCTGGAAACACCATATATTTT.

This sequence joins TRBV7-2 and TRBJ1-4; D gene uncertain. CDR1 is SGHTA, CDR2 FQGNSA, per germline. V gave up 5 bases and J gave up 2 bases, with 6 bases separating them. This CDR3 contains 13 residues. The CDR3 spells CASSPVTNEKLFF. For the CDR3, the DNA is TGTGCCAGCAGCCCTGTCACTAATGAAAAACTGTTTTTT.

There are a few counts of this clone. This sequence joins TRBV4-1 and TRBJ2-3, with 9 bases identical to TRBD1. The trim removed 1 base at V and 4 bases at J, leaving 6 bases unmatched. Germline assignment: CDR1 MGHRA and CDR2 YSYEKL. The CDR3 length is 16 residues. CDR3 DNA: TGCGCCAGCAGCCAAGGACAGGGGGAGGGCCCAGATACGCAGTATTTT. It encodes CASSQGQGEGPDTQYF.

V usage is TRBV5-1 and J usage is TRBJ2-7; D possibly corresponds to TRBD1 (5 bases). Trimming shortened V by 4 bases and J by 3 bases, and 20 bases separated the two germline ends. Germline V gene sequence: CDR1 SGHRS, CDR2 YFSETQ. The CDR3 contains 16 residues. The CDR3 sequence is CASSPHMVQGIYEQYF. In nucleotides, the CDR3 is TGCGCCAGCAGCCCTCACATGGTCCAGGGAATCTACGAGCAGTACTTC. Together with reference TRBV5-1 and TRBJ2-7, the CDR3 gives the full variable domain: KAGVTQTPRYLIKTRGQQVTLSCSPISGHRSVSWYQQTPGQGLQFLFEYFSETQRNKGNFPGRFSGRQFSNSRSEMNVSTLELGDSALYLCASSPHMVQGIYEQYFGPGTRLTVT.

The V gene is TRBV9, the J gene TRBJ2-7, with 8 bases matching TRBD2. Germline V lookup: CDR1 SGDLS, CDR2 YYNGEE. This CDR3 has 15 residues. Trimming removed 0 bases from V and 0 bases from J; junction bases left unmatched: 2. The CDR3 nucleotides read TGTGCCAGCAGCGTAGGAGGGACTAGCTCCTACGAGCAGTACTTC. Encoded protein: CASSVGGTSSYEQYF.

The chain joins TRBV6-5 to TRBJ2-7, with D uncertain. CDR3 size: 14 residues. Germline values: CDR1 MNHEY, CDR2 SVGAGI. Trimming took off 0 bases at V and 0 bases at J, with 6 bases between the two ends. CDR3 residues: CASSYSAVSYEQYF. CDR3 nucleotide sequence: TGTGCCAGCAGTTACTCGGCGGTCTCCTACGAGCAGTACTTC.

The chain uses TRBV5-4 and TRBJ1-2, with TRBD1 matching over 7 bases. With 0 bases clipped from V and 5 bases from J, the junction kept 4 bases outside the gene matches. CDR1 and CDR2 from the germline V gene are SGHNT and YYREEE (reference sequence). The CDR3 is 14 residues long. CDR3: CASSLGGRGYGYTF. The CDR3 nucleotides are TGTGCCAGCAGCTTGGGGGGCAGGGGGTATGGCTACACCTTC.

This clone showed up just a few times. The CDR3 loop reads CASSPQGTPNTEAFF. The CDR3 DNA is TGTGCCAGCAGCCCCCAAGGGACACCGAACACTGAAGCTTTCTTT. The chain joins TRBV7-9 to TRBJ1-1; tentative D call: TRBD1 (6 bases). Deletions cut 5 bases from V and 1 base from J, with 14 bases between. This CDR3 has 15 residues. Germline assignment: CDR1 SEHNR and CDR2 FQNEAQ (reference sequence). The full variable domain, with the rest looked up from reference TRBV7-9 and TRBJ1-1, is DTGVSQNPRHKITKRGQNVTFRCDPISEHNRLYWYRQTLGQGPEFLTYFQNEAQLEKSRLLSDRFSAERPKGSFSTLEIQRTEQGDSAMYLCASSPQGTPNTEAFFGQGTRLTVV.

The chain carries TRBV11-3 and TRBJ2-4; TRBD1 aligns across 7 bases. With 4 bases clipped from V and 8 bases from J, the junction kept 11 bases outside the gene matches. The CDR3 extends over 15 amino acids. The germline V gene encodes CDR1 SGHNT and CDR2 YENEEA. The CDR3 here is CASSSRDSEWDIQYF. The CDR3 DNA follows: TGTGCCAGCAGCTCCCGGGACAGCGAATGGGACATTCAGTACTTC.

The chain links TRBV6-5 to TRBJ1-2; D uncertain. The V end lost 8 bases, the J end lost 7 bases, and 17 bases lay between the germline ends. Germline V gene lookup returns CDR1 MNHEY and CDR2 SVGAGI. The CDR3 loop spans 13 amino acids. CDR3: CASSPSIGGGYTF. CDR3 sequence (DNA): TGTGCCAGCTCGCCGTCCATAGGCGGTGGCTACACCTTC.

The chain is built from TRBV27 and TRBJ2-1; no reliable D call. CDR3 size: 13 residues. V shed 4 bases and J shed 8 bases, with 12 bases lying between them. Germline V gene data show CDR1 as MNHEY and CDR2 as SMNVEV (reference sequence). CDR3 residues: CASSYSLRDEQFF. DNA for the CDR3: TGTGCCAGCAGTTATTCCCTACGCGATGAGCAGTTCTTC.

CDR3 sequence: CASSLARRLALSTDTQYF. The CDR3 region has the DNA TGTGCCAGCAGCTTAGCACGGCGACTAGCGCTAAGCACAGATACGCAGTATTTT. The chain uses TRBV7-6 and TRBJ2-3; 8 nucleotides align to TRBD2. The V and J ends lost 0 bases and 0 bases, in that order; junction bases with no gene match: 8. Germline loops: CDR1 SGHVS, CDR2 FNYEAQ. The CDR3 is 18 residues long.

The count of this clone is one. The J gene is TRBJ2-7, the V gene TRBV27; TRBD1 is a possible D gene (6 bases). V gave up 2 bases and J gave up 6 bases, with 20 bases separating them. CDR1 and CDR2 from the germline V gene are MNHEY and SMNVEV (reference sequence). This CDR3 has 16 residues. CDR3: CASSLQAARGYAEQYF. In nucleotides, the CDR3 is TGTGCCAGCAGTTTACAGGCCGCCAGGGGTTATGCCGAGCAGTACTTC.

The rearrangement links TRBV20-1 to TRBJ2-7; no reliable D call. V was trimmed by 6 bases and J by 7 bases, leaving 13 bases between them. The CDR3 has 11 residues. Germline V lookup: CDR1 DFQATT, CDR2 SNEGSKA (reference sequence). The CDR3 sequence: CSAPLVGEQYF. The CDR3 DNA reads TGCAGTGCCCCCCTTGTCGGGGAGCAGTACTTC.

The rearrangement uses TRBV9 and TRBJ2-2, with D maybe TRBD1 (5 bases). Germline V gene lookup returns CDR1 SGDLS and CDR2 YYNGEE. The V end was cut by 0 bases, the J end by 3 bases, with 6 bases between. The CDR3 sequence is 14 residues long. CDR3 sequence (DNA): TGTGCCAGCAGCGTAGCACAGGACACCGGGGAGCTGTTTTTT. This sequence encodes CASSVAQDTGELFF.